The TCR beta chain under discussion was sequenced for a study of shared clonotypes between healthy human individuals. CDR1 SGHNT and CDR2 YYREEE come from the germline V gene (reference sequence). The germline V and J ends were trimmed by 0 bases and 10 bases, with 8 bases remaining between them. The CDR3 spans 12 residues. Naive CD8 populations comprised CD45RO-negative cells positively selected for CCR7, excluding terminally differentiated effector memory CD45RA+ cells. Assay used: immunoSEQ multiplex PCR; TCRdb lists only in-frame clones, some missing. The sample holds roughly 2,000,000 clones, around 93% seen once.

This sequence joins TRBV5-4 and TRBJ2-1, with D unresolved. The TCR was taken from a man aged 18 to 30 in good health. Some clones in this sample may be carry-over from other donors' samples. Sequenced material: naive CD8+ T cells from PBMCs. The CDR3: CASSLGEAEQFF. In DNA, the CDR3 is TGTGCCAGCAGCTTGGGAGAAGCGGAGCAGTTCTTC.